This TCR beta chain was captured in a study of cytomegalovirus exposure and HLA in healthy donors. General study results and limits: Analysis was carried out at a later point, and it linked a missense DCLRE1C variant to TCR beta V- and J-gene trimming. Presence/absence analyses took donor sequencing depth as roughly uniform. Cytomegalovirus-associated TCR beta chains were listed, numbering 150 to 200. Highest at DRB1 and lowest at HLA-C, TCR association rates differed among HLA loci in a later analysis.

Remarks on this clone: Its cognate antigen is unknown.

The PCR contained 60 Vbeta and 13 Jbeta primers. The method was immunoSEQ multiplex PCR; TCRdb's version includes in-frame clones alone and lacks a portion of them. Here the sample spans about 150,000 clones, about 75% being singletons. With 1 base removed from V and 2 bases from J, the gap between germline ends came to 6 bases. This CDR3 has 15 amino acids. The germline gives CDR1 SNHLY, CDR2 FYNNEI. The source material was PBMCs. The receptor was isolated from a man between 60 and 75 years old in good health and CMV-seronegative. The J gene is TRBJ2-6, the V gene TRBV2; D remains unclear. This CDR3 is CASSEVHPGANVLTF. CDR3 nucleotide sequence: TGTGCCAGCAGTGAAGTTCATCCTGGGGCCAACGTCCTGACTTTC.